This T cell receptor beta chain appears in the sequencing data of a study of spatial heterogeneity in lung cancer. About the research overall: The correlation between TCR transcript counts in tumor regions and a T cell module score from matched bulk RNA-seq was strong. Within raw reads, each unique TCR and UMI combination appeared on average more than ten times.

The CDR3 is 14 amino acids. Germline V gene data show CDR1 as SGHRS and CDR2 as YFSETQ. The ends were cut back, 0 bases at V and 3 bases at J, with 7 bases in the middle. This clonotype came up many times. Antigen unknown. In the library, each TCR cDNA molecule bore its own unique molecular identifier. TCRdb analysed the 5' RACE reads with MiXCR anew, one entry per CDR3 protein. Of 100,000 to 110,000 distinct CDR3 sequences listed, approximately 4% are singletons. Points from the study as a whole: Expanded alpha and beta TCR counts within tumors tracked tumor mutation counts.

Time point defined: sample taken at primary tumor resection. The donors comprised around 76 untreated early-stage non-small cell lung cancer patients. The sample in question was lung tumor tissue, obtained at surgery. This clonotype was obtained from a male donor with early-stage non-small cell lung cancer. V and J are TRBV5-1 and TRBJ1-3, with unresolved D. The CDR3 coding sequence is TGCGCCAGCAGCTTGGGCGACTTTGGAAACACCATATATTTT. Translating it yields CASSLGDFGNTIYF. Based on the CDR3 plus reference TRBV5-1 and TRBJ1-3, the full variable domain is KAGVTQTPRYLIKTRGQQVTLSCSPISGHRSVSWYQQTPGQGLQFLFEYFSETQRNKGNFPGRFSGRQFSNSRSEMNVSTLELGDSALYLCASSLGDFGNTIYFGEGSWLTVV.